This is a list of T cell receptor beta chains from one sample in a study of CD8+ T cells in alopecia areata. Some clones are missing from TCRdb's copy, which holds only in-frame ones; the method was immunoSEQ multiplex PCR. The top ten clones hold about 1.7% of a sample with approximately 40,000 clones, over 50% of them seen once. The source material was CD4+ Tregs sorted from blood. These receptors were taken from a human donor with alopecia areata. Both conserved end residues are part of each CDR3. Fields, in order: V gene, CDR3 protein.

>TRBV7-9
CASSSKPYMNTEAFF
>TRBV19
CASSKTSPGPSVHEQFF
>TRBV7-2
CASSLEGTGAYEQYF
>TRBV16
CASSQRDRGKTEAFF
>TRBV30
CASQGNSYEQYF
>TRBV4-1
CASSQEGRGIYEQYF
>TRBV7-9
CASSPDSGANEQFF
>TRBV6-5
CASSYSTGSGNTIYF
>TRBV5-4
CASSLVGRNEQYF
>TRBV29-1
CSVPRPGLETGELFF
>TRBV7-2
CASSFGPGANVLTF
>TRBV28
CAAAGGAETQYF
>TRBV27
CASSPPTPRGQPQHF
>TRBV19
CASQSGGRSNQPQHF
>TRBV7-9
CASSPTGGSGNTIYF
>TRBV7-9
CASSQPTRTGSYGYTF
>TRBV7-3
CASSSGPEAYTEAFF
>TRBV6-1
CASSGGPRSAFF
>TRBV21-1
CASSGTGGIDSYEQYF
>TRBV7-2
CASSRGGRYFQFF
>TRBV14
CASSPTGESSEAFF
>TRBV7-2
CASSLRQTGETQYF
>TRBV30
CAWSVSYEQYF
>TRBV7-9
CATTDRFLDFTGELFF
>TRBV6-5
CASSYLGRAEQYF
>TRBV21-1
CASSGRGQSSYNEQFF
>TRBV13
CASSPLGESLAKNIQYF